These 17 T cell receptor beta chains originate from one sample sequenced in a study of T cell responses to AZD1222 COVID-19 vaccine. The protocol was immunoSEQ multiplex PCR, while the TCRdb copy is restricted to in-frame clones and leaves out a portion. The table lists more than 100,000 clones, 80% to 90% of them singletons. The sample in question was peripheral blood, obtained on day 0 of AZD1222 vaccination. The receptors were gathered from an adult in good health.

The DNA for the CDR3 is TGCGCCAGCAGTCCCCAGGGGAATTCACCCCTCCACTTT. Translated: CASSPQGNSPLHF. The chain employs TRBV10-1 and TRBJ1-6; D possibly corresponds to TRBD1 (6 bases). Trimming cost V 5 bases and J 7 bases, with 9 bases left between them. Germline-derived CDR1 and CDR2 are WNHNN and SYGVQD (reference sequence). The CDR3 runs to 13 residues.

J is TRBJ2-7 and V is TRBV3-1 (or the pseudogene TRBV3-2); possibly TRBD1 for D (7 bases). The V gene's germline CDR1 is LGHDT and CDR2 YNNKEL (reference sequence). The germline V and J ends were trimmed by 3 bases and 1 base, with 13 bases remaining between them. There are 15 residues in the CDR3. For the CDR3, the DNA is TGTGCCAGCAGCCAGCGGGACAGCGGATCCTACGAGCAGTACTTC. Encoded protein: CASSQRDSGSYEQYF.

The chain joins TRBV2 to TRBJ2-7, with 14 bases aligning to TRBD2. Germline V gene sequence: CDR1 SNHLY, CDR2 FYNNEI. The CDR3 covers 15 residues. After removal of 6 bases from V and 5 bases from J, the junction contained 6 bases not matched to a gene. CDR3 loop: CASSSGTSGRNEQYF. CDR3 bases: TGTGCCAGCAGCTCCGGGACTAGCGGGAGAAACGAGCAGTACTTC.

The chain employs TRBV5-1 and TRBJ2-3; 12 nucleotides agree with TRBD2. Trimming took 4 bases from V and 0 from J; bases not matched to a gene: 6. The germline V gene has CDR1 SGHRS and CDR2 YFSETQ. The CDR3 is 17 amino acids. The CDR3 spells CASSTGLAGTSTDTQYF. Written as DNA, the CDR3 is TGCGCCAGCAGCACCGGACTAGCGGGGACTAGCACAGATACGCAGTATTTT.

The chain has TRBV28 and TRBJ1-1; D is unresolved. V shed 2 bases and J shed 0 bases, with 7 bases lying between them. Germline values: CDR1 MDHEN, CDR2 SYDVKM. This CDR3 has 14 residues. In nucleotides, the CDR3 is TGTGCCAGCAGTTTAACAACCCTGAACACTGAAGCTTTCTTT. It specifies CASSLTTLNTEAFF.

This clone showed up just once. The chain recombines TRBV7-3 with TRBJ2-2, with 7 bases identical to TRBD2. The germline V gene encodes CDR1 SGHTA and CDR2 FQGTGA. V lost 7 bases to trimming and J lost 4 bases; unmatched junction nucleotides: 12. This CDR3 spans 16 amino acids. CDR3 sequence: CASTLEPSGITGELFF. CDR3 nucleotides: TGTGCCAGCACCCTAGAACCTAGCGGTATCACCGGGGAGCTGTTTTTT.

This clone was picked up a small number of times. The chain combines TRBV19 with TRBJ2-2, with 7 bases lining up with TRBD2. The CDR3 covers 14 residues. Germline lookup yields CDR1 LNHDA and CDR2 SQIVND (reference sequence). V lost 10 bases, J lost 1 base, and 6 bases stayed unmatched. The CDR3 protein is CATSWGGNTGELFF. The CDR3 DNA reads TGTGCCACCAGTTGGGGGGGGAACACCGGGGAGCTGTTTTTT.

This clone occurred once. The rearrangement links TRBV5-6 to TRBJ2-2; TRBD2 aligns across 10 bases. V trimming: 5 bases; J trimming: 3 bases; junction bases outside the gene matches: 7. Germline CDR1 is SGHDT and CDR2 is YYEEEE. This CDR3 has 16 residues. CDR3 in amino acids: CASSRRTSGDTGELFF. In DNA form, the CDR3 reads TGTGCCAGCAGTAGACGGACTAGCGGAGACACCGGGGAGCTGTTTTTT.

The chain has TRBV9 and TRBJ2-5; 8 bases fit TRBD1. The CDR3 has 15 residues. Trimming at V came to 2 bases and at J to 1 base, leaving 4 bases not matched to a gene. The germline gives CDR1 SGDLS, CDR2 YYNGEE. The CDR3 DNA reads as TGTGCCAGCAGCGTGATGACAGGGGTCCAAGAGACCCAGTACTTC. It specifies CASSVMTGVQETQYF.

V gene TRBV9 combines with J gene TRBJ2-3; D is uncertain. CDR1 is SGDLS and CDR2 is YYNGEE in the germline V gene. The CDR3 consists of 14 residues. V lost 0 bases and J lost 2, with 7 bases in between. For the CDR3, the DNA is TGTGCCAGCAGCGTAGATCCGCTCACAGATACGCAGTATTTT. As protein: CASSVDPLTDTQYF.

This chain uses TRBV10-1 with TRBJ2-1; D might be TRBD1 or TRBD2, each matching 5 bases. Trimming shortened V by 11 bases and J by 7 bases, and 21 bases separated the two germline ends. Germline V gene data show CDR1 as WNHNN and CDR2 as SYGVQD (reference sequence). CDR3 length: 14 amino acids. The DNA for the CDR3 is TGCGCCCGGGGCCCCCTCGAGACCCCTAATGAGCAGTTCTTC. It specifies CARGPLETPNEQFF.

There are a few counts of this clone. This chain connects TRBV19 to TRBJ2-1; TRBD1 might be the D (5 bases). This CDR3 has 15 residues. Looked up from germline, CDR1 is LNHDA and CDR2 is SQIVND (reference sequence). The ends were cut back, 2 bases at V and 10 bases at J, with 18 bases in the middle. Written as DNA, the CDR3 is TGTGCCAGTAGTATATGGGGCAGGAGTACTGCAGAGCAGTTCTTC. It encodes CASSIWGRSTAEQFF.

The CDR3 DNA reads as TGTGCCATCAGTGAGCAGCTTAATGAAAAACTGTTTTTT. It translates to CAISEQLNEKLFF. The J gene is TRBJ1-4, the V gene TRBV10-3; unclear D gene. Germline assignment: CDR1 ENHRY and CDR2 SYGVKD. CDR3 size: 13 residues. Trimming pared 2 bases from V and 4 bases from J, leaving 5 bases between.

The V call is TRBV12-3 or TRBV12-4, the J call TRBJ1-2; D not certain. Trimming took off 6 bases at V and 4 bases at J, with 12 bases between the two ends. The CDR3 has 13 residues. CDR3 DNA: TGTGCCAGCAGCCCCCAGGAGGCCTATGGCTACACCTTC. Protein product: CASSPQEAYGYTF.

The sample holds a few counts of this clone. The chain has TRBV28 and TRBJ2-6; no clear D. Trimming shortened V by 4 bases and J by 2 bases, and 15 bases separated the two germline ends. The CDR3 runs 17 residues. Germline values: CDR1 MDHEN, CDR2 SYDVKM. The CDR3 loop reads CASSSNGLGTGANVLTF. The CDR3 coding sequence is TGTGCCAGCAGTTCCAATGGGTTGGGTACTGGGGCCAACGTCCTGACTTTC.

The V call is TRBV30, the J call TRBJ1-4; TRBD1 might be the D (6 bases). CDR1 is GTSNPN, CDR2 SVGIG, per germline (reference sequence). Trimming took 2 bases from V and 7 from J, leaving 14 bases between them. This CDR3 has 14 amino acids. CDR3: CAWSPGARGEKLFF. For the CDR3, the DNA is TGTGCCTGGAGTCCCGGAGCCAGGGGTGAAAAACTGTTTTTT. Drawing the rest from reference TRBV30 and TRBJ1-4, the complete variable domain is SQTIHQWPATLVQPVGSPLSLECTVEGTSNPNLYWYRQAAGRGLQLLFYSVGIGQISSEVPQNLSASRPQDRQFILSSKKLLLSDSGFYLCAWSPGARGEKLFFGSGTQLSVL.

The chain uses TRBV7-9 and TRBJ1-1; perhaps TRBD1 as D (5 bases). Trimming stripped 4 bases from V and 2 bases from J, with 11 bases between. The CDR3 contains 14 residues. Germline V gives CDR1 SEHNR, CDR2 FQNEAQ (reference sequence). The CDR3: CASSSRQFNTEAFF. CDR3 nucleotide sequence: TGTGCCAGCAGCTCCCGACAGTTCAACACTGAAGCTTTCTTT.